The 20 T cell receptor beta chains below all came from one sample that was sequenced in a study of T-cell memory formation after mild COVID-19 (dated by TCRdb to about 2021). Libraries were made using 5' RACE. The instrument given in TCRdb is Illumina NovaSeq 6000. TCRdb itself trimmed the public reads at Q25 with fastp, ran MiXCR and retained productive beta chains. CDR3 protein sequences are deduplicated, and each keeps its most common genes and DNA. The sample table holds some 310,000 distinct CDR3 sequences, of which 20% to 25% were seen once. Of the sample, approximately 22% falls within the top ten clones. Sequencing was performed on PBMCs or a T cell subset sorted from them (not recorded which). These receptors came from a man aged 18 to 35 who had mild COVID-19 (a few samples of this study predate the infection). The sample titles of this study are shuffled in the database, so cell type and time point are left out; the donor was told from shared clones.

This clonotype was counted only a few times. The chain is built from TRBV6-5 and TRBJ1-2, with no clear D. Germline V CDR1 and CDR2: MNHEY, SVGAGI. V was cut by 2 bases and J by 4 bases, with 17 bases left in between. This CDR3 spans 16 amino acids. The CDR3 DNA follows: TGTGCCAGCAGTTACCTCCGGACGGGAGGTGGCTATGGCTACACCTTC. Its protein is CASSYLRTGGGYGYTF.

The CDR3 reads CASRRPQATHEQFF. The CDR3 DNA reads TGCGCCAGCAGGCGACCACAGGCGACGCATGAGCAGTTCTTC. V and J are TRBV5-1 and TRBJ2-1; tentatively, D is TRBD1 (5 bases). The CDR3 is made up of 14 amino acids. The germline V gene has CDR1 SGHRS and CDR2 YFSETQ. The V end lost 5 bases, the J end lost 8 bases, and 17 bases lay between the germline ends.

This clonotype was observed a few times. The chain joins TRBV5-1 to TRBJ2-3; perhaps D is TRBD1 or TRBD2 (5 bases each). The germline V gene has CDR1 SGHRS and CDR2 YFSETQ. This CDR3 spans 17 amino acids. With 0 bases removed from V and 5 bases from J, the gap between germline ends came to 19 bases. The CDR3 loop reads CASSLVVGRDVLDTQYF. CDR3 DNA: TGCGCCAGCAGCTTGGTAGTAGGCCGGGACGTTCTAGATACGCAGTATTTT. Using reference TRBV5-1 and TRBJ2-3 for the parts outside the CDR3, the full variable domain is KAGVTQTPRYLIKTRGQQVTLSCSPISGHRSVSWYQQTPGQGLQFLFEYFSETQRNKGNFPGRFSGRQFSNSRSEMNVSTLELGDSALYLCASSLVVGRDVLDTQYFGPGTRLTVL.

This clonotype turned up a few times. The rearrangement joins TRBV5-1 to TRBJ1-4; the D is unclear. The CDR3 length is 14 residues. Germline V gene lookup returns CDR1 SGHRS and CDR2 YFSETQ. The V end was cut by 0 bases, the J end by 3 bases, with 6 bases between. The CDR3 DNA reads as TGCGCCAGCAGCTTGGGGTGGGCTAATGAAAAACTGTTTTTT. Its protein product is CASSLGWANEKLFF.

V and J are TRBV7-6 and TRBJ2-2, with 8 bases lining up with TRBD1. The junction had 13 bases not matched to a gene; V was cut back by 7 bases and J by 6 bases. The CDR3 consists of 16 residues. Looked up from germline, CDR1 is SGHVS and CDR2 is FNYEAQ. The CDR3 spells CASTRGGRGRPGELFF. The CDR3 DNA follows: TGTGCCAGCACTCGGGGAGGCAGGGGGCGCCCCGGGGAGCTGTTTTTT. Together with reference TRBV7-6 and TRBJ2-2, the CDR3 gives the full variable domain: GAGVSQSPRYKVTKRGQDVALRCDPISGHVSLYWYRQALGQGPEFLTYFNYEAQQDKSGLPNDRFSAERPEGSISTLTIQRTEQRDSAMYRCASTRGGRGRPGELFFGEGSRLTVL.

The CDR3 region is CSASPGAQETQYF. For the CDR3, the DNA is TGCAGTGCTAGCCCGGGAGCCCAAGAGACCCAGTACTTC. The chain employs TRBV20-1 and TRBJ2-5; possibly TRBD2 for D (6 bases). Trimming shortened V by 3 bases and J by 1 base, and 9 bases separated the two germline ends. This CDR3 has 13 amino acids. In germline, CDR1 is DFQATT, CDR2 SNEGSKA (reference sequence).

There are a few counts of this clonotype. J is TRBJ1-1 and V is TRBV20-1, with D possibly matching TRBD1 (5 bases). Germline V lookup: CDR1 DFQATT, CDR2 SNEGSKA (reference sequence). The length of the CDR3 is 9 residues. CDR3 nucleotides: TGCAAGGCAGGGATTGAAGCTTTCTTT. This sequence encodes CKAGIEAFF.

The chain combines TRBV10-3 with TRBJ1-1, with D possibly matching TRBD1 (6 bases). This CDR3 contains 15 residues. The germline gives CDR1 ENHRY, CDR2 SYGVKD. Between the trimmed V and J ends, which lost 0 bases and 5 bases, there was a span of 13 bases. Here the CDR3 DNA reads TGTGCCATCAGTGAGTCGCGGGGTGGACAGACTGAAGCTTTCTTT. It translates to CAISESRGGQTEAFF.

This clonotype was observed a few times. V usage is TRBV12-3 or TRBV12-4 and J usage is TRBJ2-2; D is unresolved. There are 13 residues in the CDR3. Trimming took 3 bases from V and 6 from J, leaving 8 bases between them. The CDR3 nucleotides are TGTGCCAGCAGTTTCTACTCACCCGGGGAGCTGTTTTTT. This encodes CASSFYSPGELFF.

The chain uses TRBV7-2 and TRBJ1-5; 10 bases agree with TRBD1. V shed 2 bases, J shed 6 bases, and the junction held 10 bases outside the gene matches. The CDR3 length is 17 residues. Germline V gives CDR1 SGHTA, CDR2 FQGNSA. The CDR3 region has the DNA TGTGCCAGCAGCTTACTAACGGACAGGGGGGTTCGTCAGCCCCAGCATTTT. Encoded protein: CASSLLTDRGVRQPQHF.

This clonotype was found a few times. V usage is TRBV7-9 and J usage is TRBJ2-3; 7 nucleotides match TRBD2. Germline values: CDR1 SEHNR, CDR2 FQNEAQ (reference sequence). The ends lost 5 bases at V and 1 base at J; junction bases unmatched: 18. The CDR3 covers 19 residues. In nucleotides, the CDR3 is TGTGCCAGCAGCACCCCCCGGGGGGAGAGTCGATTAGGCACAGATACGCAGTATTTT. Translating gives CASSTPRGESRLGTDTQYF.

The chain uses TRBV5-1 and TRBJ2-2; the D is unclear. With 0 bases removed from V and 0 bases from J, the gap between germline ends came to 6 bases. The germline CDR1 and CDR2 sequences are SGHRS and YFSETQ. This CDR3 is 15 amino acids long. DNA of the CDR3: TGCGCCAGCAGCTTGGGGCGTACGAACACCGGGGAGCTGTTTTTT. This codes for CASSLGRTNTGELFF.

The chain employs TRBV5-1 and TRBJ2-3; TRBD1 is a possible D gene (6 bases). Germline CDR1 SGHRS, CDR2 YFSETQ. CDR3 length: 15 amino acids. Trimming pared 5 bases from V and 0 bases from J, leaving 13 bases between. As DNA, the CDR3 is TGCGCCAGCAGGAGATGGACAGATAGCACAGATACGCAGTATTTT. This sequence encodes CASRRWTDSTDTQYF.

This clonotype was seen only a few times. The chain has TRBV11-2 and TRBJ2-5; 11 bases are shared with TRBD2. Germline V gene lookup returns CDR1 SGHAT and CDR2 FQNNGV. The V and J ends lost 4 bases and 5 bases, in that order; junction bases with no gene match: 9. The CDR3 has 16 amino acids. Written as DNA, the CDR3 is TGTGCCAGCAGCTCTGCCCCACTAGCGGGGGTTGAGACCCAGTACTTC. Translating it yields CASSSAPLAGVETQYF.

V usage is TRBV29-1 and J usage is TRBJ2-1; D is tentatively TRBD1 or TRBD2 (6 bases each). CDR1 and CDR2 (germline): SQVTM, ANQGSEA. There are 15 residues in the CDR3. The V end was cut by 1 base, the J end by 10 bases, with 20 bases between. The CDR3 DNA is TGCAGCGTTGAAGGGCACCAGGCGCTGGGGGGCGAGCAGTTCTTC. This codes for CSVEGHQALGGEQFF.

The V call is TRBV5-1, the J call TRBJ2-7; perhaps TRBD2 as D (6 bases). This CDR3 spans 15 amino acids. V was pared by 3 bases and J by 1 base, with 14 bases between. Germline V gene lookup returns CDR1 SGHRS and CDR2 YFSETQ. The CDR3 DNA sequence: TGCGCCAGCAGCTGGCATTCGGGAGAGTCCTACGAGCAGTACTTC. Its protein is CASSWHSGESYEQYF.

In its sample, this clonotype was seen a few times. The chain recombines TRBV4-3 with TRBJ2-7, with D unresolved. CDR1 is LGHNA, CDR2 YSLEER, per germline. V was pared by 1 base and J by 5 bases, with 12 bases between. The CDR3 length is 14 residues. CDR3 nucleotide sequence: TGCGCCAGCAGCCAAGGAGGACGGTTGAACGAGCAGTACTTC. Its protein product is CASSQGGRLNEQYF.

The rearrangement joins TRBV13 to TRBJ2-5; 7 bases fit TRBD2. V lost 1 base, J lost 2 bases, and 4 bases stayed unmatched. The CDR3 is 15 amino acids. Germline V gives CDR1 PRHDT, CDR2 FYEKMQ (reference sequence). The CDR3 DNA follows: TGTGCCAGCAGCTTAGACGGGGGGACTCAAGAGACCCAGTACTTC. Translated, it gives CASSLDGGTQETQYF.

The V and J genes are TRBV20-1 and TRBJ1-2; perhaps TRBD1 as D (6 bases). Germline V lookup: CDR1 DFQATT, CDR2 SNEGSKA (reference sequence). The ends were cut back, 3 bases at V and 3 bases at J, with 14 bases in the middle. The CDR3 is 14 residues long. CDR3 region: CSARNRVVDYGYTF. The CDR3 coding sequence is TGCAGTGCTAGGAACAGGGTAGTGGACTATGGCTACACCTTC.

This clonotype occurred a few times. The J gene is TRBJ2-2, the V gene TRBV28; weak D call: TRBD1 (7 bases). V was trimmed by 8 bases and J by 6 bases, leaving 13 bases between them. Germline loops: CDR1 MDHEN, CDR2 SYDVKM. This CDR3 spans 13 amino acids. The CDR3 reads CASVTGEAGELFF. Written as DNA, the CDR3 is TGTGCCAGCGTAACAGGGGAGGCCGGGGAGCTGTTTTTT.